This TCR beta chain was found in a study of response to subunit inactivated influenza vaccine. TCRdb reprocessed the RT-PCR reads via MiXCR and lists one record per CDR3 protein. The sample holds roughly 500,000 distinct CDR3 sequences, roughly 23% seen once. Germline CDR1 is SQVTM and CDR2 is ANQGSEA. V lost 6 bases and J lost 5; bases outside the gene matches: 4. CDR3 length equals 13 residues. This sample also belongs to another study, concerning T cells expressing NK-cell markers. That report adds: What made the TCR beta cDNA was 5'RACE template switching with UMIs. The study sequenced eight donors, seven HCMV-seropositive and one seronegative. Whether expanded NKG2C+ T cell clones were HCMV-specific remained unclear.

This chain links TRBV29-1 with TRBJ1-6, with 7 bases identical to TRBD1. This specimen was CD4+ T cells sorted from PBMCs, taken 12 days after vaccination. This receptor was taken from a man aged 45 to 65 who received an inactivated influenza vaccine. The chain's CDR3 is CSVGTEHNSPLHF. The CDR3 DNA reads TGCAGCGTCGGGACAGAGCATAATTCACCCCTCCACTTT. The full variable domain, with the rest looked up from reference TRBV29-1 and TRBJ1-6, is SAVISQKPSRDICQRGTSLTIQCQVDSQVTMMFWYRQQPGQSLTLIATANQGSEATYESGFVIDKFPISRPNLTFSTLTVSNMSPEDSSIYLCSVGTEHNSPLHFGNGTRLTVT.